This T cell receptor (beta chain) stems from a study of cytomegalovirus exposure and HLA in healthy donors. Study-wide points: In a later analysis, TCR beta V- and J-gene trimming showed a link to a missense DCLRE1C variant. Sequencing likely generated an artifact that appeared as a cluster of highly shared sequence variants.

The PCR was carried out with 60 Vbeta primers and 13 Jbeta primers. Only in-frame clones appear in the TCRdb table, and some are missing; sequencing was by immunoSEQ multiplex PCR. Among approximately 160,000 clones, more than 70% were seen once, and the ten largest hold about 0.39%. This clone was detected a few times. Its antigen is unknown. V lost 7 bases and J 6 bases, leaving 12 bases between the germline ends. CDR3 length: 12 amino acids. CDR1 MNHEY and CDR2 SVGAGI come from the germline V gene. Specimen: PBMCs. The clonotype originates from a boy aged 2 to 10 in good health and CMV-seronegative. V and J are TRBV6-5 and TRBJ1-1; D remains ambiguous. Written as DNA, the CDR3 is TGTGCCAGCATCCGCGGGTCTTCTGAAGCTTTCTTT. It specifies CASIRGSSEAFF.